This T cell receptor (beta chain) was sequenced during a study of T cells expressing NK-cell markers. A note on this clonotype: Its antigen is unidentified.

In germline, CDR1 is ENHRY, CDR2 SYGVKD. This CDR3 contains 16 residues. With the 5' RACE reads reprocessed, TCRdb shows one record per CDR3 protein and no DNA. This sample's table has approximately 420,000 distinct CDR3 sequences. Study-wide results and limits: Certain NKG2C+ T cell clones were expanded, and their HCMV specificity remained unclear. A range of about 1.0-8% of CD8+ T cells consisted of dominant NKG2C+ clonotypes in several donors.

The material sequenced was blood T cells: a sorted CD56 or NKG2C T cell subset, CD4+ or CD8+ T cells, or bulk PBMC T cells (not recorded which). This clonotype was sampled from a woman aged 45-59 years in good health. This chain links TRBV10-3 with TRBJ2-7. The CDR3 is CAIRGSRGNKTYEQYF.